The clone carrying this TCR beta chain was counted many times. Its antigen is still unknown. With the read ending 3 residues before the CDR3 end, the germline J gene is used to fill in that end. These data are taken from a study of T cell clonality in common variable immunodeficiency. Regarding the study as a whole: The cause of increased CVID clonality remains unclear without subpopulation sequencing. Links between repertoire features and CVID complications were heterogeneity-limited.

The J segment lost 3 bases and the V segment lost 4 bases, leaving 2 bases of the junction unmatched. Germline CDR1 is SGHAT and CDR2 is FQNNGV. This CDR3 region has 14 residues. Sequenced by immunoSEQ multiplex PCR; TCRdb stores in-frame clones only, minus some. The sample shows some 60,000 clones, none of them appearing just once. The specimen sequenced was peripheral blood mononuclear cells. The V and J genes are TRBV11-2 and TRBJ2-1; 8 bases align to TRBD1. The TCR comes from a person aged 18 to 70 in good health. CDR3: CASSSDRDYNEQFF. The CDR3 bases that were read are TGTGCCAGCAGCTCGGACAGGGACTACAATGAG.